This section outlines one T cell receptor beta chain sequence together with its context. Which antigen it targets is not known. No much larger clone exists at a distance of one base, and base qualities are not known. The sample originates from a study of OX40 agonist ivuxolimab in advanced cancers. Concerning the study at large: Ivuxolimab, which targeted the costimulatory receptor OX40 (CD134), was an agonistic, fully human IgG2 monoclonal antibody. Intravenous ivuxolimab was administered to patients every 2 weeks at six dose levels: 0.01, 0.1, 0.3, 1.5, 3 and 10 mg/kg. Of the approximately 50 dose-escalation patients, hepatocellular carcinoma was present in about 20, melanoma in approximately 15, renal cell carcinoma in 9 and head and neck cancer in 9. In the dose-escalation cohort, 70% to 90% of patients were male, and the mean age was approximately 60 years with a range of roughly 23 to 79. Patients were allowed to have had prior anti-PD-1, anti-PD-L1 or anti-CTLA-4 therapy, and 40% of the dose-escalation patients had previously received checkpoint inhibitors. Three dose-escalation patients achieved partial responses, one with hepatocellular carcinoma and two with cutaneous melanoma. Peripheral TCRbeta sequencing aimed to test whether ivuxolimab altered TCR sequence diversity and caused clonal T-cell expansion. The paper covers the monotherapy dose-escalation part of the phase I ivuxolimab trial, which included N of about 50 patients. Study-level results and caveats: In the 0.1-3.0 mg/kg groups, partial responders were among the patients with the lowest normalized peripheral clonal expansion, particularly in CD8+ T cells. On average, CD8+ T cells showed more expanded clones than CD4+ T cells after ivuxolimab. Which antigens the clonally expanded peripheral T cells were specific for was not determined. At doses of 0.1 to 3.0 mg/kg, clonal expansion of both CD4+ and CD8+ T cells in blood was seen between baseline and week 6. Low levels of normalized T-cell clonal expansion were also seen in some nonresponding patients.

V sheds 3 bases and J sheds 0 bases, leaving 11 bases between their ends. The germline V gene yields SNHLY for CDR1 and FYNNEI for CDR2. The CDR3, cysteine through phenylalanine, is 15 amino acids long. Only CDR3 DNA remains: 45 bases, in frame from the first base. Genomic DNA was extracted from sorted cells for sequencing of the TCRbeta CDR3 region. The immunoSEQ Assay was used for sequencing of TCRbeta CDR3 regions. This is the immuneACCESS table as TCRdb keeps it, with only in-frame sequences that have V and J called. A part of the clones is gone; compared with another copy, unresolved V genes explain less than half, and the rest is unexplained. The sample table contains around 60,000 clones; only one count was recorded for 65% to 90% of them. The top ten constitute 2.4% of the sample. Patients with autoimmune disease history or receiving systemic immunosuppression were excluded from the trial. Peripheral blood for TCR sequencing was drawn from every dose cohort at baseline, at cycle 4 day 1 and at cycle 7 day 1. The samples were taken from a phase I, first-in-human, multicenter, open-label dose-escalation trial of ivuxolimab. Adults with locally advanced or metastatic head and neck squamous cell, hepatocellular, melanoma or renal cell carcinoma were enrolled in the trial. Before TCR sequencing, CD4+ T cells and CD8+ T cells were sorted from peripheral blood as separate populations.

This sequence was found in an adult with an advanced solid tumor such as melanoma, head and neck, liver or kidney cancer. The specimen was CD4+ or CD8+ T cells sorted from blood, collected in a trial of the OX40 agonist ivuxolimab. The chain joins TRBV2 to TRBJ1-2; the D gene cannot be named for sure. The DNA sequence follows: TGTGCCAGCAGTGAGTTTTACAGAACTAACTATGGCTACACCTTC. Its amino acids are CASSEFYRTNYGYTF. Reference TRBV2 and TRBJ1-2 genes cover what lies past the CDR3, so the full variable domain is EPEVTQTPSHQVTQMGQEVILRCVPISNHLYFYWYRQILGQKVEFLVSFYNNEISEKSEIFDDQFSVERPDGSNFTLKIRSTKLEDSAMYFCASSEFYRTNYGYTFGSGTRLTVV.